Presented here are 30 T cell receptor beta chains from one specimen sequenced in a study of T-cell memory formation after mild COVID-19. From the 5' RACE reads, TCRdb called clonotypes with MiXCR, one entry per CDR3 protein. The table has 350,000 to 550,000 distinct CDR3 sequences, 15% to 20% seen once. The sample taken for sequencing was PBMCs or a T cell subset sorted from them (not recorded which). The receptors originated from a man aged 18 to 29 who had mild COVID-19 (a few samples of this study predate the infection). Cell type and time point are not known.

This chain uses TRBV7-9 with TRBJ1-2; 7 nucleotides match TRBD1. The trim removed 5 bases at V and 6 bases at J, leaving 3 bases unmatched. Germline assignment: CDR1 SEHNR and CDR2 FQNEAQ (reference sequence). The CDR3 extends over 12 amino acids. CDR3 nucleotide sequence: TGTGCCAGCAGCCATGGGACAGATGGCTACACCTTC. It translates to CASSHGTDGYTF.

This clonotype came up many times. The chain has TRBV7-2 and TRBJ1-5; D remains ambiguous. V dropped 5 bases and J dropped 3 bases, with 8 bases sitting between them. Germline lookup yields CDR1 SGHTA and CDR2 FQGNSA. The CDR3 contains 13 residues. CDR3: CASSPTTNQPQHF. The CDR3 region has the DNA TGTGCCAGCAGCCCCACGACCAATCAGCCCCAGCATTTT.

The chain recombines TRBV6-1 with TRBJ2-3; weak D call: TRBD1 (6 bases). In germline, CDR1 is MNHNS, CDR2 SASEGT. The V end was cut by 7 bases, the J end by 0 bases, with 14 bases between. The CDR3 consists of 15 residues. The CDR3 sequence is CASNRDTSSTDTQYF. The CDR3 bases are TGTGCCAGCAACCGGGACACCTCTAGCACAGATACGCAGTATTTT.

The chain carries TRBV20-1 and TRBJ2-2; D gene uncertain. V lost 4 bases and J lost 1, with 1 base in between. Germline assignment: CDR1 DFQATT and CDR2 SNEGSKA (reference sequence). CDR3 length: 11 amino acids. CDR3 DNA: TGCAGTGCTAAGAACACCGGGGAGCTGTTTTTT. It specifies CSAKNTGELFF.

The V and J genes are TRBV6-6 and TRBJ2-3, with a possible D match to TRBD2 (5 bases). CDR1 MNHNY and CDR2 SVGAGI come from the germline V gene (reference sequence). The V end was cut by 7 bases, the J end by 6 bases, with 11 bases between. The CDR3 runs to 12 residues. The CDR3 spells CASTSEADTQYF. The CDR3 bases are TGTGCCAGCACTTCGGAGGCTGATACGCAGTATTTT.

The genes are TRBV7-3 and TRBJ2-3; perhaps TRBD2 as D (6 bases). The CDR3 totals 14 residues. V lost 5 bases and J 2 bases, leaving 11 bases between the germline ends. Per the germline V gene, CDR1 is SGHTA and CDR2 is FQGTGA. CDR3 DNA: TGTGCCAGCAGCACCAGCGGGCTCACAGATACGCAGTATTTT. This codes for CASSTSGLTDTQYF. Filled out from reference TRBV7-3 and TRBJ2-3, the complete variable domain reads GAGVSQTPSNKVTEKGKYVELRCDPISGHTALYWYRQSLGQGPEFLIYFQGTGAADDSGLPNDRFFAVRPEGSVSTLKIQRTERGDSAVYLCASSTSGLTDTQYFGPGTRLTVL.

The gene calls are TRBV27 and TRBJ2-7, with D perhaps TRBD1 or TRBD2 (5 bases each). The germline CDR1 and CDR2 sequences are MNHEY and SMNVEV (reference sequence). V gave up 6 bases and J gave up 3 bases, with 15 bases separating them. This CDR3 contains 14 residues. The CDR3, as DNA: TGTGCCAGCAGGGGGACGGGGTACTACTACGAGCAGTACTTC. This codes for CASRGTGYYYEQYF.

This clonotype was detected only a few times. The chain joins TRBV2 to TRBJ2-1, with 11 bases identical to TRBD2. Germline loops: CDR1 SNHLY, CDR2 FYNNEI. V trimming: 5 bases; J trimming: 9 bases; junction bases outside the gene matches: 6. This CDR3 is built from 14 residues. The CDR3 bases are TGTGCCAGCAGTTACTTAGCGGGGGGGGTTGAGCAGTTCTTC. It yields the protein CASSYLAGGVEQFF.

The chain uses TRBV7-2 and TRBJ2-7; the match to TRBD1 covers 7 bases. Germline values: CDR1 SGHTA, CDR2 FQGNSA. The CDR3 extends over 15 amino acids. V gave up 1 base and J gave up 2 bases; unmatched junction bases: 5. The DNA for the CDR3 is TGTGCCAGCAGCTTAGGTGAGGGGGCCCCCTACGAGCAGTACTTC. Translated, it gives CASSLGEGAPYEQYF.

This clonotype was detected only a few times. This chain uses TRBV3-1 with TRBJ2-1; D may be TRBD2 (5 bases). In germline, CDR1 is LGHDT, CDR2 YNNKEL (reference sequence). V shed 1 base and J shed 6 bases, with 7 bases lying between them. The CDR3 totals 13 residues. The DNA for the CDR3 is TGTGCCAGCAGCCAAGCGCGGGTCAATGAGCAGTTCTTC. This codes for CASSQARVNEQFF.

This clonotype was counted between two and nine times. The CDR3 here is CASSERSHNEQFF. CDR3 nucleotide sequence: TGCGCCAGCAGTGAGCGTTCGCACAATGAGCAGTTCTTC. The chain uses TRBV10-1 and TRBJ2-1; no definite D call. Germline CDR1 is WNHNN and CDR2 is SYGVQD (reference sequence). The ends were cut back, 2 bases at V and 5 bases at J, with 7 bases in the middle. The CDR3 length is 13 residues.

In nucleotides, the CDR3 is TGTGCCAGCAGCTTAGTCGTGTGGAACACCGGGGAGCTGTTTTTT. It yields the protein CASSLVVWNTGELFF. The V and J genes are TRBV7-2 and TRBJ2-2, with D hard to call. Trimming removed 1 base from V and 1 base from J, with 7 bases in between. The CDR3 has 15 residues. Germline V CDR1 and CDR2: SGHTA, FQGNSA.

This clonotype was counted only a few times. The gene calls are TRBV7-2 and TRBJ2-5; D is unclear. Germline values: CDR1 SGHTA, CDR2 FQGNSA. CDR3 size: 11 residues. V was trimmed by 5 bases and J by 7 bases, leaving 8 bases between them. This CDR3 reads CASSPLATQYF. CDR3 bases: TGTGCCAGCAGCCCGTTGGCGACCCAGTACTTC.

The J gene is TRBJ2-3, the V gene TRBV11-2; 9 positions agree with TRBD2. There are 16 residues in the CDR3. V lost 1 base to trimming and J lost 5 bases; unmatched junction nucleotides: 7. Germline V gene lookup returns CDR1 SGHAT and CDR2 FQNNGV. The CDR3 DNA follows: TGTGCCAGCAGCTTAGCAAGCGGGGGGTATGAAGATACGCAGTATTTT. This gives the protein CASSLASGGYEDTQYF. The whole variable domain, remainder taken from reference TRBV11-2 and TRBJ2-3, is EAGVAQSPRYKIIEKRQSVAFWCNPISGHATLYWYQQILGQGPKLLIQFQNNGVVDDSQLPKDRFSAERLKGVDSTLKIQPAKLEDSAVYLCASSLASGGYEDTQYFGPGTRLTVL.

The chain joins TRBV2 to TRBJ2-7, with a tentative D call TRBD2 (5 bases). V was shortened by 7 bases and J by 4 bases, with 8 bases between the two germline ends. Germline V gene data show CDR1 as SNHLY and CDR2 as FYNNEI. The CDR3 has 11 residues. CDR3 protein: CASKREYEQYF. The CDR3 DNA sequence: TGTGCCAGCAAGAGGGAGTACGAGCAGTACTTC.

The chain combines TRBV5-1 with TRBJ1-2; tentatively, D is TRBD1 (5 bases). The CDR3 has 14 residues. Between the trimmed V and J ends, which lost 1 base and 6 bases, there was a span of 13 bases. Germline-derived CDR1 and CDR2 are SGHRS and YFSETQ. The CDR3 bases are TGCGCCAGCAGCTTGTCCGGGGGGAGTAATGGCTACACCTTC. Translating it yields CASSLSGGSNGYTF.

Regarding this clonotype: This clone may be a read error of a much larger clone one base away. The chain uses TRBV12-3 or TRBV12-4 and TRBJ2-7; TRBD1 agrees at 10 bases. The length of the CDR3 is 14 residues. V was clipped by 7 bases and J by 12 bases; unmatched bases: 15. CDR3 protein: CASTPTGGHLVPYF. In nucleotides, the CDR3 is TGTGCCAGCACCCCGACAGGGGGCCACCTTGTCCCGTACTTC.

V is TRBV7-8 and J is TRBJ2-2, with TRBD2 as a possible D gene (5 bases). This CDR3 contains 14 residues. The V end lost 7 bases, the J end lost 4 bases, and 13 bases lay between the germline ends. The V gene's germline CDR1 is SGHVS and CDR2 FQNEAQ. CDR3 amino acids: CASMDHEGTGELFF. The CDR3 DNA reads TGTGCCAGCATGGACCACGAGGGCACCGGGGAGCTGTTTTTT.

J is TRBJ1-2 and V is TRBV29-1; D may be TRBD1 (5 bases). Trimming shortened V by 0 bases and J by 12 bases, and 11 bases separated the two germline ends. There are 11 residues in the CDR3. From germline, CDR1 is SQVTM and CDR2 ANQGSEA. CDR3 nucleotide sequence: TGCAGCGTTGAAGATTTCGGGGGAGACACCTTC. This sequence encodes CSVEDFGGDTF.

This clonotype came up many times. The chain has TRBV12-3 or TRBV12-4 and TRBJ2-1; D is undetermined. The CDR3 is 13 residues long. Trimming left V 2 bases short and J 7 bases short, with 9 bases between. DNA for the CDR3: TGTGCCAGCAGTTTAAGCTCTGTTAATGAGCAGTTCTTC. Translating it yields CASSLSSVNEQFF.

This clonotype came up many times. This chain connects TRBV5-1 to TRBJ2-7; the D gene is possibly TRBD2 (6 bases). The ends were cut back, 2 bases at V and 3 bases at J, with 9 bases in the middle. CDR3 length: 13 amino acids. Per germline, CDR1 SGHRS and CDR2 YFSETQ. The CDR3: CASSFSGDYEQYF. The CDR3 region has the DNA TGCGCCAGCAGCTTTTCGGGAGACTACGAGCAGTACTTC.

The chain is built from TRBV12-3 or TRBV12-4 and TRBJ2-5; perhaps TRBD2 as D (7 bases). The germline V and J ends were trimmed by 2 bases and 3 bases, with 13 bases remaining between them. The CDR3 extends over 15 amino acids. CDR3 coding DNA: TGTGCCAGCAGTTTACTACAGGGAGGGAAAGAGACCCAGTACTTC. Residues: CASSLLQGGKETQYF.

This chain connects TRBV6-6 to TRBJ2-7; D is perhaps TRBD1 (5 bases). V lost 5 bases to trimming and J lost 2 bases, with 13 bases between them. CDR1 is MNHNY and CDR2 is SVGAGI in the germline V gene (reference sequence). The CDR3 is made up of 14 amino acids. CDR3 nucleotide sequence: TGTGCCAGCAGTCGCGACAGAAGCCCCTACGAGCAGTACGTC. Translated: CASSRDRSPYEQYV.

This clonotype was seen only a few times. The genes are TRBV29-1 and TRBJ1-1; TRBD1 aligns across 9 bases. This CDR3 comprises 10 residues. The germline gives CDR1 SQVTM, CDR2 ANQGSEA. V shed 5 bases, J shed 11 bases, and the junction held 3 bases outside the gene matches. CDR3 protein: CSVTGTGAFF. Here the CDR3 DNA reads TGCAGCGTTACCGGGACAGGGGCTTTCTTT.

This clonotype appeared a few times. J is TRBJ2-1 and V is TRBV5-1; a weak D match, TRBD2 (7 bases). The V gene's germline CDR1 is SGHRS and CDR2 YFSETQ. CDR3 length: 17 residues. V was shortened by 4 bases and J by 0 bases, with 17 bases between the two germline ends. CDR3 loop: CASSLLGGETSYNEQFF. DNA for the CDR3: TGCGCCAGCAGCCTTCTAGGGGGGGAGACCTCCTACAATGAGCAGTTCTTC.

This clonotype was picked up a small number of times. This sequence joins TRBV27 and TRBJ1-5, with 9 bases that match TRBD1. The CDR3 loop spans 13 amino acids. The J segment lost 7 bases and the V segment lost 8 bases, leaving 6 bases of the junction unmatched. Germline V CDR1 and CDR2: MNHEY, SMNVEV (reference sequence). CDR3 loop: CASATGGGQPQHF. The CDR3 nucleotides read TGTGCCAGCGCAACAGGGGGCGGCCAGCCCCAGCATTTT.

This rearrangement joins TRBV7-9 to TRBJ2-3, with a tentative D call TRBD2 (7 bases). The CDR3 length is 16 residues. The V gene's germline CDR1 is SEHNR and CDR2 FQNEAQ (reference sequence). Trimming shortened V by 4 bases and J by 4 bases, and 18 bases separated the two germline ends. The CDR3: CASSWEGHQKADTQYF. DNA for the CDR3: TGTGCCAGCAGCTGGGAGGGACATCAAAAGGCAGATACGCAGTATTTT.

The rearrangement joins TRBV7-2 to TRBJ2-5; TRBD2 matches 9 bases. This CDR3 is built from 15 residues. The V segment lost 3 bases and the J segment 5 bases; nucleotides outside the gene matches: 7. Germline loops: CDR1 SGHTA, CDR2 FQGNSA. Here the CDR3 DNA reads TGTGCCAGCAGCTTCCAGCGGGGGGAGGGGGAGACCCAGTACTTC. Amino acids: CASSFQRGEGETQYF.

The chain joins TRBV7-2 to TRBJ1-1; no clear D gene. V was cut by 4 bases and J by 1 base, with 7 bases left in between. The germline V gene encodes CDR1 SGHTA and CDR2 FQGNSA. The CDR3 contains 13 residues. The CDR3 protein is CASSSSENTEAFF. DNA for the CDR3: TGTGCCAGCAGCTCCTCAGAGAACACTGAAGCTTTCTTT.

This clonotype was picked up a small number of times. The chain employs TRBV20-1 and TRBJ2-1; 10 bases are shared with TRBD1. In germline, CDR1 is DFQATT, CDR2 SNEGSKA (reference sequence). V dropped 6 bases and J dropped 6; count of bases not matched to a gene: 8. The CDR3 runs to 14 residues. The CDR3 here is CSAYRDRGPNEQFF. The CDR3 DNA reads TGCAGTGCGTACCGGGACAGGGGTCCCAATGAGCAGTTCTTC.